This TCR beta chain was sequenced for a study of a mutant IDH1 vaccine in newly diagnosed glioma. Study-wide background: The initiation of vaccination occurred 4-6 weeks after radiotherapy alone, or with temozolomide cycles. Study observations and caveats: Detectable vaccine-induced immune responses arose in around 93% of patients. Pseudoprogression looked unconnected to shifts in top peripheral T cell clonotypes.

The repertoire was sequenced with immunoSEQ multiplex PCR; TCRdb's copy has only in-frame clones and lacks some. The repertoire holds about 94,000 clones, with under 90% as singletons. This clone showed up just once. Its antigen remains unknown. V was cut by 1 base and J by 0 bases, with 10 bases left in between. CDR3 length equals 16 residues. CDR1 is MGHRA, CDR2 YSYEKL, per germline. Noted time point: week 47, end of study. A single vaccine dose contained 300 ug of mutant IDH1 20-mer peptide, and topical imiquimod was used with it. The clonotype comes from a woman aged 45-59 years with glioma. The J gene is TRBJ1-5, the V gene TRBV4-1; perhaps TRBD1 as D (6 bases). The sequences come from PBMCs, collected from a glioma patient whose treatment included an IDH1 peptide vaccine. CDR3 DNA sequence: TGCGCCAGCAGCCAAGGGACAGCTTATAGCAATCAGCCCCAGCATTTT. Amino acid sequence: CASSQGTAYSNQPQHF.